This is a list of T cell receptor beta chains from one sample in a study of T cells in Graves' hyperthyroidism and ophthalmopathy. Each CDR3 protein gets one entry after TCRdb re-called the multiplex PCR reads with MiXCR. The profile shows 330,000 or so distinct CDR3 sequences, approximately 18% of them singletons. The sample comprised blood. These receptor sequences come from a woman between 40 and 55 years old with Graves' ophthalmopathy. The CDR3 runs from the conserved cysteine through the conserved F or W. D genes are given only for firm matches. Clone size is shown for a subset of rows, as once, few, many or a class of expanded clone.

D	V	J	size	DNA	CDR3
.	TRBV29-1	TRBJ2-7	many	TGCAGCGTTGTAGGGGGGACTTCCTACGAGCAGTACTTC	CSVVGGTSYEQYF
.	TRBV28	TRBJ2-5	many	TGTGCCAGCAGTGAACCCCCACAAGAGACCCAGTACTTC	CASSEPPQETQYF
.	TRBV19	TRBJ1-1	many	TGTGCCAGTAGTATAGATCTATCCAGGGAGTATTGGAACACTGAAGCTTTCTTT	CASSIDLSREYWNTEAFF
TRBD1	TRBV13	TRBJ1-1	many	TGTGCCAGCAGCTCGGGACAGGGAACTTTCTTT	CASSSGQGTFF
.	TRBV19	TRBJ1-1	many	TGTGCCAGTGGTGTACAGCACAGTGTGAGTTTTGTGAACACTGAAGCTTTCTTT	CASGVQHSVSFVNTEAFF
TRBD1	TRBV2	TRBJ1-1	many	TGTGCCAGCAGGGACAGACAGGGGAGGGGGGCTGAAGCTTTCTTT	CASRDRQGRGAEAFF
.	TRBV20-1	TRBJ2-7	many	TGCAGTGCTAGATCCGACAAGGGATTTACCTACGAGCAGTACTTC	CSARSDKGFTYEQYF
.	TRBV25-1	TRBJ2-2	many	TGTGCCAGCAGTGCCGCTGTCGGGACACCCAACACCGGGGAGCTGTTTTTT	CASSAAVGTPNTGELFF
TRBD2	TRBV6-2/TRBV6-3	TRBJ2-7	.	TGTGCCAGCAGTTACACGCTAGCGGGAGGGCGCGAGCAGTACTTC	CASSYTLAGGREQYF
TRBD2	TRBV28	TRBJ2-7	many	TGTGCCAGCAGTGGGGGGGGGGGAACCCTCTACGAGCAGTACTTC	CASSGGGGTLYEQYF
.	TRBV10-3	TRBJ2-7	.	TGTGCCATCAGGCCCGGGACCCCACAAGGCGATCAGTACTTC	CAIRPGTPQGDQYF
.	TRBV12-3/TRBV12-4	TRBJ2-2	once	TGTGCCACGACTTACACCGGGGAGCTGTTTTTT	CATTYTGELFF
.	TRBV30	TRBJ2-7	many	TGTGCCTGGAGGGGGACCTACGAGCAGTACTTC	CAWRGTYEQYF
TRBD1	TRBV12-3/TRBV12-4	TRBJ1-5	.	TGTGCCAGCACCCAGGGGGGGTTTGTCAATCAGCCCCAGCATTTT	CASTQGGFVNQPQHF
.	TRBV5-1	TRBJ1-1	many	TGCGCCAGCAGCAATGGAGGGGGGTACAGAACAAACACTGAAGCTTCCTTT	CASSNGGGYRTNTEASF
.	TRBV5-5	TRBJ1-2	many	TGTGCCAGCAGCTTGTTCCCCGAATTCTACGGCTACACCTTC	CASSLFPEFYGYTF
TRBD1	TRBV6-1	TRBJ2-1	.	TGTGCCAGCTCACAGGGGGAGTCCTACAATGAGCAGTTCTTC	CASSQGESYNEQFF
.	TRBV6-2/TRBV6-3	TRBJ2-6	many	TGTGCCAGCAGTTACGCAGGAGACAGCAACTCTGGGGCCAACGTCCTGACTTTC	CASSYAGDSNSGANVLTF
TRBD1	TRBV12-3/TRBV12-4	TRBJ1-2	many	TGTGCCAGCACCAAGACAGGGTCGTATGGCTACACCTTC	CASTKTGSYGYTF
.	TRBV6-1	TRBJ1-1	.	TGTGCCAGCAGTCGGCACTTGGGACGGACGTCGAACACTGAAGCTTGCTTT	CASSRHLGRTSNTEACF
.	TRBV11-3	TRBJ1-1	many	TGTGCCAGCAGCTTAGCTGGCGGGGCTGAAGCTTTCTTT	CASSLAGGAEAFF
.	TRBV2	TRBJ1-1	few	TGTGCCAGCAGTGAAGTCCATAGGATTTCTGAAGCTTTCTTT	CASSEVHRISEAFF
.	TRBV15	TRBJ2-7	.	TGTGCCACCAGCAGAGCGTCGGAGGACGCAAGCTCCTACGAGCAGTCCTTC	CATSRASEDASSYEQSF
TRBD1	TRBV24-1	TRBJ2-2	many	TGTGCCACCAGTGATTTGGGGACAGGGAGTACCGGGGAGCTGTTTTTT	CATSDLGTGSTGELFF
.	TRBV2	TRBJ2-5	.	TGTGCCAGCTCGACGGACGTTACCCAAGAGACCCAGTACTTC	CASSTDVTQETQYF
.	TRBV2	TRBJ1-2	.	TGTGCCAGCAGTGAAACCCGGGGGAAGAACTATGGCTACACCTTC	CASSETRGKNYGYTF
TRBD1	TRBV20-1	TRBJ1-2	many	TGCAGTGCTAGGTCCAGGGGGCCCGGCTACACCTTC	CSARSRGPGYTF
.	TRBV28	TRBJ2-4	many	TGTGCCACCGCCGGGGCAGGGACGGGTGCCAAAAACATTCAGTACTTC	CATAGAGTGAKNIQYF
.	TRBV4-1	TRBJ2-7	many	TGCGCCAGCAGCCAAGATCACCAGGGATTATCCTACGAGCAGTACTTC	CASSQDHQGLSYEQYF
TRBD1	TRBV30	TRBJ1-2	many	TGTGCCTGGAGTGGGGGACAGGGGGTTTATGGCTACACCTTC	CAWSGGQGVYGYTF
.	TRBV20-1	TRBJ2-7	many	TGCAGTGCTTCGAGCTCCTACGAGCAGTACTTC	CSASSSYEQYF
.	TRBV14	TRBJ1-2	many	TGTGCCAGCAGCCAAGATCGGGGGTCCCTGGACTATGGCTACACCTTC	CASSQDRGSLDYGYTF
TRBD2	TRBV30	TRBJ2-7	.	TGTGCCTGGAGTGTCATGGCTAGCGGGCCCTCCGAGCAGTACTTC	CAWSVMASGPSEQYF
TRBD1	TRBV28	TRBJ1-5	many	TGTGCCAGCAGTACCCAGACAGGGTACCAGCCCCGGCATTTT	CASSTQTGYQPRHF
TRBD2	TRBV20-1	TRBJ2-7	.	TGCAGTGTTAGACTAGCAGGAGCTGCCTACGAGCAGTACTTC	CSVRLAGAAYEQYF
TRBD1	TRBV12-3/TRBV12-4	TRBJ1-1	many	TGTGCCAGCAGAAGGACAGGACTGAACACTGAAGCTTTCTTT	CASRRTGLNTEAFF
TRBD2	TRBV11-2	TRBJ2-7	.	TGTGCCAGCAGCTTAGTCCTTCTAGCGGGAGGGACAACCTACGAGCAGTACTTC	CASSLVLLAGGTTYEQYF
.	TRBV30	TRBJ1-5	many	TGTGCCTGGAGTTTCCAGAATCAGCCCCAGCATTTT	CAWSFQNQPQHF
TRBD1	TRBV2	TRBJ1-5	many	TGTGCCAGCAGTAGGACAGGTGATAGCAATCAGCCCCAGCATTTT	CASSRTGDSNQPQHF
.	TRBV11-2	TRBJ1-2	many	TGTGCCAGCAGCCCAGTGGGGGGGGGCTATGGCTACACCTTC	CASSPVGGGYGYTF
.	TRBV6-5	TRBJ1-2	many	TGTGCCAGCAGTCCGCACCATGGGGCGGGGAACTATGGCTACACCTTC	CASSPHHGAGNYGYTF
TRBD1	TRBV27	TRBJ1-2	.	TGTGCCAGCAGTTCCTTATTCAGACAGGGCCCTAACTATGGCTACACCTTC	CASSSLFRQGPNYGYTF
.	TRBV20-1	TRBJ1-5	.	TGCAGTGCTAGAGATGTTAAGGGGCGAGACAATCAGCCCCAGCATTTT	CSARDVKGRDNQPQHF
.	TRBV7-9	TRBJ2-5	many	TGTGCCAGCAGCTTAGCGGGCTCCGGGGAGACCCAGTACTTC	CASSLAGSGETQYF
.	TRBV28	TRBJ1-2	.	TGTGCCAGCAGTTTAAGTCTCGACAGCCTCTATGGCTACACCTTC	CASSLSLDSLYGYTF
.	TRBV27	TRBJ1-1	many	TGTGCCAGCACCCAGATGGGGAGGGCTGAAGCTTTCTTT	CASTQMGRAEAFF
.	TRBV20-1	TRBJ2-7	many	TGCAGTGCTACTAGCCACCCCTACGAGCAGTACTTC	CSATSHPYEQYF
.	TRBV12-3/TRBV12-4	TRBJ2-5	many	TGTGCCAGCAGTTGGGGGGGCAGGGAGACCCAGTACTTC	CASSWGGRETQYF
.	TRBV19	TRBJ1-1	once	TGTGCCAGTAGTATAGTCGCAGAGAAGAACACTGAAGCTTTCTTT	CASSIVAEKNTEAFF
TRBD1	TRBV6-1	TRBJ1-2	few	TGTGCCAGCAGTGAGGACAGGGCTGGGGGCTACACCTTC	CASSEDRAGGYTF